A selection of T cell receptor beta chains follows, all from one sample in a study of blood T cell repertoires in COVID-19. Clones were sequenced by immunoSEQ multiplex PCR, and TCRdb holds only the in-frame ones, with some missing. The repertoire includes 250,000 to 300,000 clones, around 90% of them detected once, and 2% to 2.5% sits in the top ten. The sample was peripheral blood. The source is a woman in her 50s who had recovered from COVID-19. Each CDR3 is given with its conserved first and last residue. Each record gives: clone size, CDR3 length, D gene, V gene, J gene, CDR3 protein, CDR3 DNA. A D gene is named only where the DNA matches it firmly. Clone size is shown for a subset of rows, as once, few, many or a class of expanded clone.

abundance: many; len: 15; d_gene: -; v_gene: TRBV7-3; j_gene: TRBJ1-1; CDR3aa: CASSYGVGEGTEAFF; CDR3nt: TGTGCCAGCAGCTATGGGGTCGGGGAGGGGACTGAAGCTTTCTTT
abundance: once; len: 14; d_gene: -; v_gene: TRBV29-1; j_gene: TRBJ2-2; CDR3aa: CSVDGPKHTGELFF; CDR3nt: TGCAGCGTTGATGGGCCGAAGCACACCGGGGAGCTGTTTTTT
abundance: -; len: 18; d_gene: -; v_gene: TRBV3-1/TRBV3-2; j_gene: TRBJ2-1; CDR3aa: CASSQVAPGLNMYNEQFF; CDR3nt: TGTGCCAGCAGCCAAGTCGCCCCGGGACTCAACATGTACAATGAGCAGTTCTTC
abundance: -; len: 16; d_gene: TRBD2; v_gene: TRBV29-1; j_gene: TRBJ2-3; CDR3aa: CSVAGLAGGGGYTQYF; CDR3nt: TGCAGCGTTGCGGGGCTAGCGGGGGGCGGAGGGTATACGCAGTATTTT
abundance: -; len: 16; d_gene: TRBD1; v_gene: TRBV7-3; j_gene: TRBJ1-6; CDR3aa: CASSPVGRTGSSPLHF; CDR3nt: TGTGCCAGCAGCCCAGTCGGGAGGACAGGGAGTTCACCCCTCCACTTT
abundance: -; len: 15; d_gene: -; v_gene: TRBV9; j_gene: TRBJ1-5; CDR3aa: CASSVGDSGNQPQHF; CDR3nt: TGTGCCAGCAGCGTAGGAGACAGCGGCAATCAGCCCCAGCATTTT
abundance: -; len: 14; d_gene: TRBD1; v_gene: TRBV30; j_gene: TRBJ1-5; CDR3aa: CAWSGQAQYQPQHF; CDR3nt: TGTGCCTGGAGCGGACAGGCCCAATATCAGCCCCAGCATTTT
abundance: -; len: 15; d_gene: -; v_gene: TRBV14; j_gene: TRBJ2-3; CDR3aa: CASSLRARDLDTQYF; CDR3nt: TGTGCCAGCAGCTTGCGGGCGCGAGACTTAGATACGCAGTATTTT
abundance: once; len: 12; d_gene: -; v_gene: TRBV12-5; j_gene: TRBJ2-7; CDR3aa: CASGTVRDEQYF; CDR3nt: TGTGCTAGTGGTACTGTCAGGGACGAGCAGTACTTC
abundance: -; len: 13; d_gene: -; v_gene: TRBV30; j_gene: TRBJ2-1; CDR3aa: CAWSSVIPHEQFF; CDR3nt: TGTGCCTGGAGCTCCGTTATCCCCCATGAGCAGTTCTTC
abundance: -; len: 20; d_gene: TRBD2; v_gene: TRBV24-1; j_gene: TRBJ2-5; CDR3aa: CATSDAIPPPPGGRGETQYF; CDR3nt: TGTGCCACCAGTGATGCTATACCCCCCCCTCCGGGGGGTCGAGGGGAGACCCAGTACTTC
abundance: -; len: 15; d_gene: -; v_gene: TRBV9; j_gene: TRBJ1-1; CDR3aa: CASSVGPFMNTEAFF; CDR3nt: TGTGCCAGCAGCGTAGGGCCTTTCATGAACACTGAAGCTTTCTTT
abundance: few; len: 16; d_gene: -; v_gene: TRBV10-3; j_gene: TRBJ1-6; CDR3aa: CAIRGAQSSYNSPLHF; CDR3nt: TGTGCCATCCGGGGGGCCCAGAGCTCCTATAATTCACCCCTCCACTTT
abundance: -; len: 17; d_gene: TRBD2; v_gene: TRBV7-9; j_gene: TRBJ2-1; CDR3aa: CASSSIRLAGSYNEQFF; CDR3nt: TGTGCCAGCAGCTCCATCCGACTAGCGGGATCCTACAATGAGCAGTTCTTC
abundance: -; len: 15; d_gene: -; v_gene: TRBV9; j_gene: TRBJ1-1; CDR3aa: CASSPISHQVTEAFF; CDR3nt: TGTGCCAGCAGCCCAATAAGCCACCAAGTCACTGAAGCTTTCTTT
abundance: -; len: 14; d_gene: -; v_gene: TRBV19; j_gene: TRBJ2-3; CDR3aa: CATAVGRRPDTQYF; CDR3nt: TGTGCCACCGCCGTAGGTCGGCGGCCAGATACGCAGTATTTT
abundance: -; len: 17; d_gene: TRBD2; v_gene: TRBV5-4; j_gene: TRBJ2-3; CDR3aa: CASSRTGRTSVTDTQYF; CDR3nt: TGTGCCAGCAGCAGAACCGGTCGGACTAGTGTCACAGATACGCAGTATTTT
abundance: -; len: 14; d_gene: TRBD1; v_gene: TRBV28; j_gene: TRBJ2-5; CDR3aa: CASSWDRDLETQYF; CDR3nt: TGTGCCAGCAGTTGGGACAGAGACTTGGAGACCCAGTACTTC
abundance: once; len: 16; d_gene: TRBD2; v_gene: TRBV6-2/TRBV6-3; j_gene: TRBJ2-1; CDR3aa: CASSLSIAGGYNEQFF; CDR3nt: TGTGCCAGCAGTCTCTCTATAGCGGGGGGCTACAATGAGCAGTTCTTC
abundance: -; len: 15; d_gene: -; v_gene: TRBV28; j_gene: TRBJ1-3; CDR3aa: CASSRGGLGGNTIYF; CDR3nt: TGTGCCAGCAGCCGGGGAGGGCTTGGGGGAAACACCATATATTTT
abundance: -; len: 15; d_gene: -; v_gene: TRBV15; j_gene: TRBJ2-7; CDR3aa: CATSRDLGGTYEQYF; CDR3nt: TGTGCCACCAGCAGAGATCTTGGGGGCACCTACGAGCAGTACTTC
abundance: -; len: 15; d_gene: -; v_gene: TRBV6-5; j_gene: TRBJ2-7; CDR3aa: CASQRSTIGGYEQYF; CDR3nt: TGTGCCAGCCAGAGGTCAACCATAGGGGGCTACGAGCAGTACTTC
abundance: -; len: 14; d_gene: TRBD1; v_gene: TRBV30; j_gene: TRBJ1-2; CDR3aa: CAWGGRDRAYGYTF; CDR3nt: TGTGCCTGGGGAGGGCGGGACAGGGCCTATGGCTACACCTTC
abundance: -; len: 15; d_gene: -; v_gene: TRBV19; j_gene: TRBJ1-5; CDR3aa: CASMAQGLYFQPQHF; CDR3nt: TGTGCCAGTATGGCCCAGGGGCTGTATTTTCAGCCCCAGCATTTT
abundance: -; len: 16; d_gene: TRBD1; v_gene: TRBV11-1; j_gene: TRBJ2-5; CDR3aa: CASSPYRTGESETQYF; CDR3nt: TGTGCCAGCAGCCCCTACCGGACAGGGGAGAGCGAGACCCAGTACTTC
abundance: -; len: 16; d_gene: TRBD1; v_gene: TRBV30; j_gene: TRBJ2-3; CDR3aa: CAWTSDRGRPTDTQYF; CDR3nt: TGTGCCTGGACCTCGGACAGGGGGCGCCCCACAGATACGCAGTATTTT
abundance: -; len: 12; d_gene: TRBD1; v_gene: TRBV18; j_gene: TRBJ1-1; CDR3aa: CASSYRGPEAFF; CDR3nt: TGTGCCAGCTCGTACAGGGGGCCTGAAGCTTTCTTT
abundance: -; len: 17; d_gene: TRBD2; v_gene: TRBV11-3; j_gene: TRBJ2-5; CDR3aa: CASSLGYSSGRGETQYF; CDR3nt: TGTGCCAGCAGCTTAGGTTATTCTAGCGGAAGGGGAGAGACCCAGTACTTC
abundance: once; len: 15; d_gene: TRBD1; v_gene: TRBV6-5; j_gene: TRBJ2-3; CDR3aa: CASSYGTGATDTQYF; CDR3nt: TGTGCCAGCAGTTACGGGACAGGGGCCACAGATACGCAGTATTTT
abundance: -; len: 17; d_gene: TRBD2; v_gene: TRBV30; j_gene: TRBJ2-1; CDR3aa: CAWSVRAERGGYNEQFF; CDR3nt: TGTGCCTGGAGTGTACGAGCAGAGCGGGGGGGGTACAATGAGCAGTTCTTC
abundance: -; len: 17; d_gene: -; v_gene: TRBV7-2; j_gene: TRBJ1-2; CDR3aa: CASSLVSGWDGGYGYTF; CDR3nt: TGTGCCAGCAGCTTAGTTTCGGGATGGGACGGGGGCTATGGCTACACCTTC
abundance: once; len: 17; d_gene: TRBD1; v_gene: TRBV9; j_gene: TRBJ1-3; CDR3aa: CASSVAQGGRSGNTIYF; CDR3nt: TGTGCCAGCAGCGTAGCTCAGGGGGGAAGATCTGGAAACACCATATATTTT